What follows describes a single T cell receptor beta chain. Some clones are missing from TCRdb's copy, which holds only in-frame ones; the method was immunoSEQ multiplex PCR. The sample contains 110,000 or so clones, 90% of which appear only once. This CDR3 comprises 11 residues. The ends were cut back, 3 bases at V and 11 bases at J, with 10 bases in the middle. Looked up from germline, CDR1 is LNHDA and CDR2 is SQIVND (reference sequence). The data stem from a study of T cell responses to AZD1222 COVID-19 vaccine. This receptor was identified in an adult who received the MenACWY meningococcal vaccine as a control. The V and J genes are TRBV19 and TRBJ1-1; TRBD1 might be the D (6 bases). Sequenced here: peripheral blood, sampled 28 days after the second dose of the MenACWY control vaccine. The CDR3 DNA reads TGTGCCAGTAGTATGGCCACAGGGGCTTTCTTT. Translation gives CASSMATGAFF.